One sample yielded the 21 T cell receptor beta chains listed below, sequenced in a study of post-analysis software for immune sequencing data. The antigens of these receptors remain unknown. Built from TCR beta cDNA, the libraries had unique molecular identifiers in them. TCRdb reanalysed the PCR reads using MiXCR and keeps one entry per CDR3 protein. Among over 700,000 distinct CDR3 sequences listed, just under 30% were seen once. Study-wide results and caveats: TRBV5-6, TRBV5-1 and TRBV20-1 were among five TRBV segments more frequent in patients than controls.

Sample: blood. The origin of the receptors is a girl between 5 and 17 years old with multiple sclerosis.

This clonotype has a handful of counts. The chain links TRBV27 to TRBJ1-5, with 11 bases lining up with TRBD1. The CDR3 spans 16 residues. Germline V gene lookup returns CDR1 MNHEY and CDR2 SMNVEV (reference sequence). V lost 6 bases and J lost 3; bases outside the gene matches: 7. CDR3 sequence (DNA): TGTGCCAGCAGCCTCGGGACAGGGGGAAACAATCAGCCCCAGCATTTT. It is translated as CASSLGTGGNNQPQHF.

The chain is built from TRBV28 and TRBJ2-7, with D possibly being TRBD1 (6 bases). Trimming cost V 3 bases and J 4 bases, with 13 bases left between them. CDR3 length: 14 amino acids. The germline V gene has CDR1 MDHEN and CDR2 SYDVKM. In DNA form, the CDR3 reads TGTGCCAGCAGTTTTCTCCAGGGGCGGTACGAGCAGTACTTC. Protein product: CASSFLQGRYEQYF. The full variable domain, rest sourced from reference TRBV28 and TRBJ2-7, is DVKVTQSSRYLVKRTGEKVFLECVQDMDHENMFWYRQDPGLGLRLIYFSYDVKMKEKGDIPEGYSVSREKKERFSLILESASTNQTSMYLCASSFLQGRYEQYFGPGTRLTVT.

The chain has TRBV7-9 and TRBJ1-4; D might be TRBD1 (5 bases). The CDR3 spans 13 residues. V gave up 7 bases and J gave up 6 bases, with 12 bases separating them. Germline CDR1 reads SEHNR; CDR2 reads FQNEAQ (reference sequence). The CDR3 DNA follows: TGTGCCAGCAACCGACGGGGGGATGAAAAACTGTTTTTT. Protein product: CASNRRGDEKLFF.

The table lists this clonotype with a few counts. This chain links TRBV7-2 with TRBJ1-4; TRBD1 might be the D (5 bases). The CDR3 runs to 15 residues. Germline V gene lookup returns CDR1 SGHTA and CDR2 FQGNSA. Between the trimmed V and J ends, which lost 5 bases and 0 bases, there was a span of 10 bases. The CDR3 sequence is CASSRGPATNEKLFF. The CDR3 DNA is TGTGCCAGCAGCAGGGGCCCGGCAACTAATGAAAAACTGTTTTTT.

This clonotype was seen only a few times. The V gene is TRBV5-1, the J gene TRBJ1-1; the D gene is possibly TRBD1 (5 bases). V lost 4 bases and J lost 0, with 10 bases in between. Germline lookup yields CDR1 SGHRS and CDR2 YFSETQ. The CDR3 contains 14 residues. CDR3 nucleotide sequence: TGCGCCAGCAGCACAATGACAGTGAACACTGAAGCTTTCTTT. It translates to CASSTMTVNTEAFF.

The chain couples TRBV4-2 to TRBJ2-1, with D hard to call. Trimming left V 0 bases short and J 15 bases short, with 12 bases between. Looked up from germline, CDR1 is LGHNA and CDR2 is YNFKEQ. CDR3 length equals 12 residues. DNA of the CDR3: TGTGCCAGCAGCCAAGAGGTATCTACCAGGTTCTTC. Translation: CASSQEVSTRFF.

This clonotype was seen a few times. The J gene is TRBJ2-1, the V gene TRBV27, with 7 bases identical to TRBD2. This CDR3 comprises 16 residues. The germline CDR1 and CDR2 sequences are MNHEY and SMNVEV (reference sequence). Germline trimming cut 6 bases from V and 0 bases from J; bases unmatched to any gene: 8. CDR3 coding DNA: TGTGCCAGCAGGACCCGTTGGGGGGGCTCCTACAATGAGCAGTTCTTC. This encodes CASRTRWGGSYNEQFF.

The CDR3 sequence: CATIGQGANTIYF. Here the CDR3 DNA reads TGTGCCACTATCGGACAGGGCGCAAACACCATATATTTT. The V and J genes are TRBV6-1 and TRBJ1-3; 8 bases fit TRBD1. The trim removed 10 bases at V and 6 bases at J, leaving 8 bases unmatched. This CDR3 contains 13 residues. From germline, CDR1 is MNHNS and CDR2 SASEGT.

The rearrangement joins TRBV29-1 to TRBJ2-3, with a possible D match to TRBD1 (6 bases). The CDR3 contains 15 residues. Trimming pared 4 bases from V and 0 bases from J, leaving 14 bases between. CDR1 is SQVTM and CDR2 is ANQGSEA in the germline V gene. CDR3 sequence (DNA): TGCAGCGTTGCAGGGCAGGGGCCTAGCACAGATACGCAGTATTTT. This encodes CSVAGQGPSTDTQYF.

CDR3 amino acids: CASSLGQGPEGYGYTF. CDR3 bases: TGTGCCAGCTCGCTGGGGCAGGGACCAGAAGGGTATGGCTACACCTTC. The V call is TRBV18, the J call TRBJ1-2; D is possibly TRBD1 (5 bases). This CDR3 region has 16 residues. Looked up from germline, CDR1 is KGHSH and CDR2 is LQKENI. Trimming pared 6 bases from V and 5 bases from J, leaving 22 bases between.

CDR3 sequence (DNA): TGTGCCGCAACAGGGCGCTATGGCTACACCTTC. Its protein product is CAATGRYGYTF. V usage is TRBV12-3 or TRBV12-4 and J usage is TRBJ1-2; tentative D call: TRBD1 (6 bases). The V end lost 11 bases, the J end lost 4 bases, and 11 bases lay between the germline ends. The CDR3 spans 11 residues.

This clonotype was seen a handful of times. The chain has TRBV20-1 and TRBJ1-2; D not certain. Germline V gives CDR1 DFQATT, CDR2 SNEGSKA (reference sequence). The CDR3 totals 13 residues. V lost 6 bases and J 1 base, leaving 12 bases between the germline ends. As DNA, the CDR3 is TGCAGTGCCCTCCTGGGCCATAACTATGGCTACACCTTC. This sequence encodes CSALLGHNYGYTF.

This clonotype was seen a few times. This sequence joins TRBV29-1 and TRBJ2-1; TRBD1 matches at 10 bases. CDR3 size: 13 residues. Germline loops: CDR1 SQVTM, CDR2 ANQGSEA. V lost 3 bases and J lost 9; bases outside the gene matches: 5. CDR3 region: CSVDDRGLGEQFF. The CDR3 DNA is TGCAGCGTTGACGACAGGGGGCTAGGTGAGCAGTTCTTC.

The sample holds many counts of this clonotype. The chain recombines TRBV7-6 with TRBJ2-1; 9 bases agree with TRBD2. Trimming at V came to 6 bases and at J to 4 bases, leaving 7 bases not matched to a gene. CDR1 is SGHVS and CDR2 is FNYEAQ in the germline V gene. The length of the CDR3 is 15 residues. CDR3 region: CASRAIAGEYNEQFF. The CDR3 coding sequence is TGTGCCAGCAGGGCGATAGCGGGGGAGTACAATGAGCAGTTCTTC.

The sample holds many counts of this clonotype. The rearrangement uses TRBV6-1 and TRBJ2-5, with D maybe TRBD1 (6 bases). Trimming pared 11 bases from V and 6 bases from J, leaving 16 bases between. Germline V gene data show CDR1 as MNHNS and CDR2 as SASEGT. The CDR3 contains 12 residues. CDR3 loop: CALQGSSKTQYF. The CDR3, as DNA: TGTGCCCTGCAGGGGTCTTCCAAGACCCAGTACTTC.

This clonotype was seen ten or more times. A read error may account for a junction end that differs from germline. This chain joins TRBV5-1 and TRBJ2-3; tentatively, D is TRBD2 (5 bases). The CDR3 totals 15 residues. Germline V gene sequence: CDR1 SGHRS, CDR2 YFSETQ. The DNA of the CDR3 is TGTGCCAGCAGCTTAGAGGGTAGGGGCACAGATACGCAGTATTTT. Its translation: CASSLEGRGTDTQYF.

This rearrangement joins TRBV3-1 to TRBJ2-5, with 12 nucleotides matching TRBD2. Losses at the gene ends were 4 bases for V and 2 bases for J; bases not matched to a gene: 8. CDR1 is LGHDT and CDR2 is YNNKEL in the germline V gene (reference sequence). This CDR3 has 17 residues. The CDR3 here is CASSRGLTSGGQETQYF. As DNA, the CDR3 is TGTGCCAGCAGCCGCGGACTGACTAGCGGGGGACAAGAGACCCAGTACTTC.

The rearrangement joins TRBV7-2 to TRBJ1-1; no clear D. The CDR3 covers 12 residues. The V gene's germline CDR1 is SGHTA and CDR2 FQGNSA. Trimming stripped 2 bases from V and 8 bases from J, with 9 bases between. The CDR3 sequence: CASSLFGREAFF. The DNA of the CDR3 is TGTGCCAGCAGCTTATTTGGCAGGGAAGCTTTCTTT.

The J gene is TRBJ2-1, the V gene TRBV19, with a weak D call TRBD2 (5 bases). The V gene lost 3 bases and the J gene lost 2 bases, with 20 bases spanning the gap. The CDR3 is made up of 18 amino acids. Germline lookup yields CDR1 LNHDA and CDR2 SQIVND (reference sequence). The CDR3 coding sequence is TGTGCCAGTAGTATCTTCGAGCGGAGAGGCCCTGCCTACAATGAGCAGTTCTTC. This codes for CASSIFERRGPAYNEQFF.

This clonotype was picked up a small number of times. V is TRBV29-1 and J is TRBJ1-4, with 8 positions matching TRBD1. The CDR3 runs to 15 residues. V shed 6 bases and J 5 bases; nucleotides not matched to a gene: 11. The germline gives CDR1 SQVTM, CDR2 ANQGSEA. The CDR3 spells CSVATGAWINEKLFF. The CDR3 region has the DNA TGCAGCGTCGCGACAGGGGCTTGGATAAATGAAAAACTGTTTTTT.

V and J are TRBV20-1 and TRBJ2-1; D possibly corresponds to TRBD1 (5 bases). The CDR3 totals 13 residues. The germline V and J ends were trimmed by 7 bases and 9 bases, with 19 bases remaining between them. The germline gives CDR1 DFQATT, CDR2 SNEGSKA (reference sequence). In DNA form, the CDR3 reads TGCAGTGGGGGTCTAGGGGCCTTCGGTGAGCAGTTCTTC. It specifies CSGGLGAFGEQFF.